This T cell receptor beta chain was documented in a study of shared T cell receptors in the human thymus. A few counts support this clone. The assay was immunoSEQ multiplex PCR, and TCRdb's table has in-frame clones only and misses some. Of 550,000 to 800,000 clones detected, 70% to 90% appear once; the ten largest clones hold roughly 0.01%. The data also belong to a second study, concerning human thymus T cells. That source notes: Corrective heart surgery yielded resections, and these provided the thymus tissue.

This TCR was recovered from a girl less than two years old with a congenital heart defect. Sample: thymocytes.

CDR3 amino acids: CASSYNTGTFHYEQYF. The CDR3 nucleotides are TGTGCCAGCAGTTACAATACCGGGACTTTCCACTACGAGCAGTACTTC. The V and J genes are TRBV6-5 and TRBJ2-7; possibly TRBD2 for D (6 bases). The CDR3 is 16 residues long. V was cut by 2 bases and J by 3 bases, with 17 bases left in between. Germline CDR1 is MNHEY and CDR2 is SVGAGI.